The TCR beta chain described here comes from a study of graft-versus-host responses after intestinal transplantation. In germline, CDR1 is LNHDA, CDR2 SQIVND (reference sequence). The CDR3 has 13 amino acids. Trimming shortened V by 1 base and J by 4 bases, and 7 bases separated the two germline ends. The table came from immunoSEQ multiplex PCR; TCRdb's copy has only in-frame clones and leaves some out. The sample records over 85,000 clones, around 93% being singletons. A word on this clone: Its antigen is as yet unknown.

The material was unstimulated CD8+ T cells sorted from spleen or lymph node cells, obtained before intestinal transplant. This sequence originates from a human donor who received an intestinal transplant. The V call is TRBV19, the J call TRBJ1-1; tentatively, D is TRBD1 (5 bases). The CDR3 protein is CASSIVGGTEAFF. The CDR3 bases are TGTGCCAGTAGTATAGTGGGGGGCACTGAAGCTTTCTTT.